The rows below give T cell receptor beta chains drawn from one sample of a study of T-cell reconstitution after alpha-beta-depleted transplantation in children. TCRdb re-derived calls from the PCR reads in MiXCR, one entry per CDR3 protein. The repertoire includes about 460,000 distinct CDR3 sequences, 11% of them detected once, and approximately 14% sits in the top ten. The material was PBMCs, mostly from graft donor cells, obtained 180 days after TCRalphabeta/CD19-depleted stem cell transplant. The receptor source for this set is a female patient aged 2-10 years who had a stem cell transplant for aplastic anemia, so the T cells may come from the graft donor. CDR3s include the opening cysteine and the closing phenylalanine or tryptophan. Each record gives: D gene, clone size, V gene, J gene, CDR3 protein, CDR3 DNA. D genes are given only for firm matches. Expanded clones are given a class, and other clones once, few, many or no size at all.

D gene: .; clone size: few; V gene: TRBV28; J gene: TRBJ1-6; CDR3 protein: CASSIQSSYNSPLHF; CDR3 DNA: TGTGCCAGCAGTATCCAGAGCTCCTATAATTCACCCCTCCACTTT
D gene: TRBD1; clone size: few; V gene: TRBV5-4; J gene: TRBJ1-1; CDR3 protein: CASSLWTGMNTEAFF; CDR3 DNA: TGTGCCAGCAGCTTGTGGACAGGGATGAACACTGAAGCTTTCTTT
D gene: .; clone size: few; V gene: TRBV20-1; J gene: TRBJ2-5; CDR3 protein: CSARYGLTQHLKETQYF; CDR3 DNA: TGCAGTGCTAGATATGGGTTGACCCAACATCTAAAGGAGACCCAGTACTTC
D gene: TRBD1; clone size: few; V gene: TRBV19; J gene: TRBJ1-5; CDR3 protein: CASTLRGQGSNQPQHF; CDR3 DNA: TGTGCCAGTACCCTCCGAGGACAGGGTAGCAATCAGCCCCAGCATTTT
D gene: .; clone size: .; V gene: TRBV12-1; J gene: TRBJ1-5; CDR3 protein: CASSKPTDNQPQHF; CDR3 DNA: TGTGCCAGCAGCAAGCCGACGGATAATCAGCCCCAGCATTTT
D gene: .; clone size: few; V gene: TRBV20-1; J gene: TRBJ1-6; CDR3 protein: CSARDAGYNSPLHF; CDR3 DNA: TGCAGTGCTAGAGATGCAGGGTATAATTCACCCCTCCACTTT
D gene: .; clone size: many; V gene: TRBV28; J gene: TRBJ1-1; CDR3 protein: CASSLSPRGTEAFF; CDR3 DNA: TGTGCCAGCAGTTTGTCCCCCAGAGGGACTGAAGCTTTCTTT
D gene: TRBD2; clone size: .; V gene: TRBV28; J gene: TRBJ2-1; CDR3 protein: CASSPGLAGGGSYNEQFF; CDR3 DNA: TGTGCCAGCAGTCCAGGACTAGCGGGAGGAGGATCCTACAATGAGCAGTTCTTC
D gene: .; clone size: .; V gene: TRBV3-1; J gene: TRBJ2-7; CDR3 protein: CASSPTLYYEQYF; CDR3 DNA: TGTGCCAGCAGCCCGACTCTATACTACGAGCAGTACTTC
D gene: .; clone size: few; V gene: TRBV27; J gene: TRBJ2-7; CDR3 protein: CASSLFPRGPFVPRDPPGSYEQYF; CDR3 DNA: TGTGCCAGCAGTTTATTCCCCCGAGGCCCCTTTGTCCCCCGGGATCCCCCTGGCAGCTACGAGCAGTACTTC
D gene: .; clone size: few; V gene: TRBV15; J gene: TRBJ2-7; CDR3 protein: CATSRDSRALYEQYF; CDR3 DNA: TGTGCCACCAGCAGAGATAGCAGGGCCCTGTACGAGCAGTACTTC
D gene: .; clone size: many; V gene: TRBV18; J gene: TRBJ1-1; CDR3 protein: CASSPGSWGTEAFF; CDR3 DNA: TGTGCCAGCTCACCGGGGAGTTGGGGCACTGAAGCTTTCTTT
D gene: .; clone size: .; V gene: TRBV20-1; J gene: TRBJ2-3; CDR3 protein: CSARDFWRDSTDTQYF; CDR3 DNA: TGCAGTGCTAGAGATTTCTGGCGGGATAGCACAGATACGCAGTATTTT
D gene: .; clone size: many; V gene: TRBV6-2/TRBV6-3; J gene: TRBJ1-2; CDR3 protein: CASSFHSLRTPGRGYGYTF; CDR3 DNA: TGTGCCAGCAGTTTTCATAGCCTTCGGACGCCGGGGAGGGGCTATGGCTACACCTTC
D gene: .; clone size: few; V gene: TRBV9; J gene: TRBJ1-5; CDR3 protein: CASSVGEGASNQPQHF; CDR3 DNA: TGTGCCAGCAGCGTAGGAGAAGGAGCCTCCAATCAGCCCCAGCATTTT
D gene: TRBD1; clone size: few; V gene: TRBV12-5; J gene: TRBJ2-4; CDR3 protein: CASGGTPGQQYF; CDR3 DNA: TGTGCTAGTGGTGGAACACCGGGACAGCAGTACTTC
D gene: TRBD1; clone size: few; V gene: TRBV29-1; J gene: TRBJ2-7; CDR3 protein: CSVGLRDRGYEQYF; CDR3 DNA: TGCAGCGTCGGCTTGCGGGACAGGGGCTACGAGCAGTACTTC
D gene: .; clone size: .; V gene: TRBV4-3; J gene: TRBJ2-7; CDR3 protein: CASSQDRPYQNEQYF; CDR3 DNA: TGCGCCAGCAGCCAAGACAGGCCCTATCAGAACGAGCAGTACTTC
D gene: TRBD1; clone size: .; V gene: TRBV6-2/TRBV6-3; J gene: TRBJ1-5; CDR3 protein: CASRGQGEGNQPQHF; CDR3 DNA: TGTGCCAGCAGAGGACAGGGCGAGGGCAATCAGCCCCAGCATTTT
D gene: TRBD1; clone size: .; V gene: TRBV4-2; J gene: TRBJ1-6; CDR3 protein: CASRSDRGGYNSPLHF; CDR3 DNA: TGTGCCAGCAGATCAGACAGGGGCGGTTATAATTCACCCCTCCACTTT